This is a list of T cell receptor beta chains from one sample in a study of blood T cells in healthy people across ages. TCRdb itself ran the 5' RACE reads through MiXCR, one entry per CDR3 protein. The table includes some 890,000 distinct CDR3 sequences, 25% to 35% detected once. The sample was also linked to a second study, of T cells of mothers and their children.

Source material: blood. Every receptor here comes from a middle-aged woman in good health. CDR3s include the opening cysteine and the closing phenylalanine or tryptophan. The D gene is left open where the match is weak. Size is stated for part of the rows, as once, few or many counts, or as a class when the clone is expanded.

J	D	V	size	CDR3	DNA
TRBJ1-2	.	TRBV6-6	few	CASSFSGARDYGYTF	TGTGCCAGCAGTTTTTCGGGGGCGCGGGACTATGGCTACACCTTC
TRBJ2-3	.	TRBV7-2	.	CTTKDGSSNTDTQYF	TGTACCACCAAGGACGGTAGTTCTAACACAGATACGCAGTATTTT
TRBJ2-2	.	TRBV29-1	.	CSARDANTGELFF	TGCAGCGCCCGGGATGCGAACACCGGGGAGCTGTTTTTT
TRBJ2-7	.	TRBV28	few	CTSSLPLRGLSYEQYF	TGTACCAGCAGTTTACCCCTCCGGGGCCTCTCCTACGAGCAGTACTTC
TRBJ2-1	.	TRBV20-1	.	CSARVQGDPYNEQFF	TGCAGTGCTAGGGTCCAAGGAGACCCCTACAATGAGCAGTTCTTC
TRBJ2-3	.	TRBV6-6	few	CASSWVGASTDTQYF	TGTGCCAGCAGTTGGGTAGGAGCAAGCACAGATACGCAGTATTTT
TRBJ2-3	TRBD1	TRBV7-9	.	CASSLTYGQGVTTDTQYF	TGTGCCAGCAGCTTAACCTATGGACAGGGGGTAACCACAGATACGCAGTATTTT
TRBJ2-7	TRBD1	TRBV11-2	few	CASSPDRTGFEQYF	TGTGCCAGCAGCCCCGACCGGACAGGATTCGAGCAGTACTTC
TRBJ1-1	.	TRBV30	.	CAWTRRTEAFF	TGTGCCTGGACCAGGCGAACTGAAGCTTTCTTT
TRBJ2-7	TRBD2	TRBV6-1	.	CASSLPNRGGSEQYF	TGTGCCAGCAGTCTCCCCAATCGGGGGGGTTCCGAGCAGTACTTC
TRBJ2-1	.	TRBV4-3	.	CASSQEEGPYNEQFF	TGCGCCAGCAGCCAAGAGGAGGGGCCCTACAATGAGCAGTTCTTC
TRBJ2-1	.	TRBV11-2	.	CASTLASSYNEQFF	TGTGCCAGCACCTTGGCGAGCTCCTACAATGAGCAGTTCTTC
TRBJ1-2	.	TRBV7-9	.	CASSPAAGALNYGYTF	TGTGCCAGCAGCCCAGCGGCAGGAGCTCTTAACTATGGCTACACCTTC
TRBJ2-1	TRBD2	TRBV9	few	CASSVGLAGAKIYNEQFF	TGTGCCAGCAGCGTAGGACTAGCGGGGGCCAAAATCTACAATGAGCAGTTCTTC
TRBJ2-7	.	TRBV20-1	.	CSASPSGGGLYEQYF	TGCAGTGCTAGTCCTTCAGGGGGGGGCCTCTACGAGCAGTACTTC
TRBJ1-2	TRBD1	TRBV9	.	CASSLGQRVYGYTF	TGTGCCAGCAGCCTGGGACAGCGAGTCTATGGCTACACCTTC
TRBJ1-2	.	TRBV12-3/TRBV12-4	few	CASSYLGTAGYTF	TGTGCCAGCAGCTACTTAGGGACGGCGGGCTACACCTTC
TRBJ1-2	.	TRBV4-1	few	CASSQDPLANTYGYTF	TGCGCCAGCAGCCAAGATCCCTTGGCTAACACCTATGGCTACACCTTC
TRBJ1-2	TRBD1	TRBV5-1	.	CASSLAGTGNQGGGYTF	TGCGCCAGCAGCTTGGCCGGGACAGGGAACCAAGGGGGTGGCTACACCTTC
TRBJ1-4	.	TRBV28	.	CASSSAWGALSDEKLFF	TGTGCCAGCAGCTCTGCCTGGGGGGCGCTTTCGGATGAAAAACTGTTTTTT